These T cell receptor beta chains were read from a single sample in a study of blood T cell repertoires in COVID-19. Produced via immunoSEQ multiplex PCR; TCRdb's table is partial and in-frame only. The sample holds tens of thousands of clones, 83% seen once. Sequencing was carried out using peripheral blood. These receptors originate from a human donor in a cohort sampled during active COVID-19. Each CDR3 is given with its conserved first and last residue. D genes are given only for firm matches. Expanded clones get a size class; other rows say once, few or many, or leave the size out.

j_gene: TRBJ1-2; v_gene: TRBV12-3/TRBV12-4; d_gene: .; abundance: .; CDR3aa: CASMAGLNYGYTF; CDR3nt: TGTGCCAGCATGGCAGGGCTGAACTATGGCTACACCTTC
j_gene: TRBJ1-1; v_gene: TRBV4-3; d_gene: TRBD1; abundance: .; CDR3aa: CASSQVAGGMNTEAFF; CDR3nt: TGCGCCAGCAGCCAAGTGGCAGGGGGCATGAACACTGAAGCTTTCTTT
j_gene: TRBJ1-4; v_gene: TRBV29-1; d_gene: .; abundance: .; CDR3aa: CSVQDPATNEKLFF; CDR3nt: TGCAGCGTTCAGGATCCCGCAACTAATGAAAAACTGTTTTTT
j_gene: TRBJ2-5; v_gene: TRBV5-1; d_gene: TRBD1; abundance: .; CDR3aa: CASSGGQGIQETQYF; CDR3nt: TGCGCCAGCAGCGGGGGACAGGGGATCCAAGAGACCCAGTACTTC
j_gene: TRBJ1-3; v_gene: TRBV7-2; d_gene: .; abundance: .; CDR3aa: CASSLVRAPGNTIYF; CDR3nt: TGTGCCAGCAGCTTGGTCAGGGCTCCCGGAAACACCATATATTTT
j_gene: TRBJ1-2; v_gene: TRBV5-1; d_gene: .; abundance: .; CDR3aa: CASSPEWAGNYGYTF; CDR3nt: TGCGCCAGCAGCCCCGAATGGGCGGGCAACTATGGCTACACCTTC
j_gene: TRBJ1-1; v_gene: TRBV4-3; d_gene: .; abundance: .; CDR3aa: CASSRQGRDTEAFF; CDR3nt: TGCGCCAGCAGCCGCCAGGGGCGGGACACTGAAGCTTTCTTT
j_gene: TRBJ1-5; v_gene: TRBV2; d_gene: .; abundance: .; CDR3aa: CASSQIQGTYQPQHF; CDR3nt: TGTGCCAGCAGCCAGATACAGGGTACTTATCAGCCCCAGCATTTT
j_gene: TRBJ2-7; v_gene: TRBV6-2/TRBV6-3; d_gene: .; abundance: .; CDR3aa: CASSYSNAFYEQYF; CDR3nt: TGTGCCAGCAGTTACTCGAACGCGTTCTACGAGCAGTACTTC
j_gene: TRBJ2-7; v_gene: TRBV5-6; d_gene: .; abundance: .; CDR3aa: CASTAEAYEQYF; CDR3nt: TGTGCCAGCACAGCGGAAGCCTACGAGCAGTACTTC
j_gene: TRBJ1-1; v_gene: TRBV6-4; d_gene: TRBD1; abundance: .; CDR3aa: CASRGQLNTEAFF; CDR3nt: TGTGCCAGCAGGGGACAGTTGAACACTGAAGCTTTCTTT
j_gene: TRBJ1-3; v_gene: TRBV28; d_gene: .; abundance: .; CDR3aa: CASSPPAQVYSGNTIYF; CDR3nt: TGTGCCAGCAGTCCCCCGGCTCAGGTTTACTCTGGAAACACCATATATTTT
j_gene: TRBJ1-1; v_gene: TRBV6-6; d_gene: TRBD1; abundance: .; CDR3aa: CASIGQGNTEAFF; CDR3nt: TGTGCCAGCATCGGACAGGGGAACACTGAAGCTTTCTTT
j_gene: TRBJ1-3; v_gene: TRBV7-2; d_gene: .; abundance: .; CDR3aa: CASSLAGESGNTIYF; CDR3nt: TGTGCCAGCAGCTTAGCGGGAGAATCGGGTAACACCATATATTTT
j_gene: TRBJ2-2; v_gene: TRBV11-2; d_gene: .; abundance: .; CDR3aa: CASSLTSGLGTGELFF; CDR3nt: TGTGCCAGCAGCCTCACTTCGGGGTTGGGCACCGGGGAGCTGTTTTTT
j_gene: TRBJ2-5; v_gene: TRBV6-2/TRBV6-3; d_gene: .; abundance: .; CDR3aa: CASSPRGQLQETQYF; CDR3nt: TGTGCCAGCAGCCCCCGTGGACAGTTACAAGAGACCCAGTACTTC
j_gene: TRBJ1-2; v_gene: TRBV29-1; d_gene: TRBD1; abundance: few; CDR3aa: CSVGERQGYGYTF; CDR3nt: TGCAGCGTTGGGGAACGACAGGGCTATGGCTACACCTTC
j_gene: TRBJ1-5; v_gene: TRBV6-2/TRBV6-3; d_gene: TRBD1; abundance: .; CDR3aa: CASSYTGVNQPQHF; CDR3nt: TGTGCCAGCAGTTACACAGGGGTCAATCAGCCCCAGCATTTT
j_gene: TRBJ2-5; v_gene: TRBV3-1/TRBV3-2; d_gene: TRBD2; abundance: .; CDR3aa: CASTRGSASGEQETQYF; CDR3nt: TGTGCCAGCACCCGGGGTTCGGCGAGCGGGGAGCAAGAGACCCAGTACTTC
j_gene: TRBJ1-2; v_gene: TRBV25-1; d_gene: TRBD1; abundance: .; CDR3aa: CASRGASGGYGYTF; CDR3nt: TGTGCCAGCAGGGGAGCTTCAGGGGGCTATGGCTACACCTTC
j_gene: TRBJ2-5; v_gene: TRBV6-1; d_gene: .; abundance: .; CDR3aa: CASSEVPGWETQYF; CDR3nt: TGTGCCAGCAGTGAAGTGCCGGGGTGGGAGACCCAGTACTTC
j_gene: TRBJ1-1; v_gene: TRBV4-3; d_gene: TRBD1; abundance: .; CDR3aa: CASSQDQGAITNAEAFF; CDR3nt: TGCGCCAGCAGCCAAGATCAGGGGGCGATTACGAACGCTGAAGCTTTCTTT
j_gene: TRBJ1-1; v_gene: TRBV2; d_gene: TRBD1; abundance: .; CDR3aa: CASRTGGTEAFF; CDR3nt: TGTGCCAGCAGGACAGGGGGCACCGAAGCTTTCTTT
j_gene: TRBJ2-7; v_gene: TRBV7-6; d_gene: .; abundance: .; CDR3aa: CASSPTRRAGNYEQYF; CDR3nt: TGTGCCAGCAGCCCTACCCGGCGGGCGGGGAACTACGAGCAGTACTTC
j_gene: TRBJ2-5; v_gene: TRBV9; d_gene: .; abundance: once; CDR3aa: CASSVAESGRLRGETQYF; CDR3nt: TGTGCCAGCAGCGTAGCTGAATCGGGACGCCTACGGGGGGAGACCCAGTACTTC
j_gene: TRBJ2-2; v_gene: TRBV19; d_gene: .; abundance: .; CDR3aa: CASSISANSRTGELFF; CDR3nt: TGTGCCAGTAGTATATCGGCGAACAGCAGGACCGGGGAGCTGTTTTTT
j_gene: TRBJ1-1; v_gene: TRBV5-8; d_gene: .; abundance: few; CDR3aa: CASSPIQGATEAFF; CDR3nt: TGTGCCAGCAGCCCCATACAGGGAGCCACTGAAGCTTTCTTT
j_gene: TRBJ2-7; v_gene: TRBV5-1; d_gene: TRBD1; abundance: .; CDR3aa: CASSFGQGASYEQYF; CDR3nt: TGCGCCAGCAGCTTCGGACAGGGGGCGTCCTACGAGCAGTACTTC
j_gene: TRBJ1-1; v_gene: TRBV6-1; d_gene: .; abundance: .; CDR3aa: CASSDIQGYVTEAFF; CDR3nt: TGTGCCAGCAGTGACATTCAGGGTTATGTCACTGAAGCTTTCTTT
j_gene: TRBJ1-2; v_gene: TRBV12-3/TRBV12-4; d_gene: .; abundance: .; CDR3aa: CASSLAPRRGYTF; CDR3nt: TGTGCCAGCAGTTTAGCCCCACGGAGGGGCTACACCTTC
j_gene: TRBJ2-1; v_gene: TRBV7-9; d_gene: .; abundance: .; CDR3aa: CASSSPVQRYNEQFF; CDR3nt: TGTGCCAGCAGCTCCCCGGTACAGAGATACAATGAGCAGTTCTTC
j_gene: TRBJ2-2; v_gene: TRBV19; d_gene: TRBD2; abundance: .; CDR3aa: CASNALSGLNTGELFF; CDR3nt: TGTGCCAGTAACGCGCTTAGCGGGCTGAACACCGGGGAGCTGTTTTTT
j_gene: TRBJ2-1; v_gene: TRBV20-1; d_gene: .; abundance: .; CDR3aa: CSASWTEYNEQFF; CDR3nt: TGCAGTGCTAGTTGGACAGAATACAATGAGCAGTTCTTC
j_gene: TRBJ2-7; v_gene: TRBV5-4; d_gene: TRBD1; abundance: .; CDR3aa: CASRSGTGPPYEQYF; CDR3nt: TGTGCCAGCAGGTCCGGGACAGGGCCTCCCTACGAGCAGTACTTC
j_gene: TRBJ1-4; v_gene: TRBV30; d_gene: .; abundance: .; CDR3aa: CAWSEQMGEKLFF; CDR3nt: TGTGCCTGGAGTGAACAGATGGGTGAAAAACTGTTTTTT
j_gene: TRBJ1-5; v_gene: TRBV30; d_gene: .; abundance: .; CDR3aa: CAWSGGGFQPQHF; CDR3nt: TGTGCCTGGAGTGGAGGGGGTTTTCAGCCCCAGCATTTT
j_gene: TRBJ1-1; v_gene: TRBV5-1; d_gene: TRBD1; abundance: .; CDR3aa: CASSWTGGNTEAFF; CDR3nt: TGCGCCAGCAGCTGGACAGGAGGGAACACTGAAGCTTTCTTT
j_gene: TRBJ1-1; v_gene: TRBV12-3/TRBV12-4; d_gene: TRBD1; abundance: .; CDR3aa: CASSSTGVTEAFF; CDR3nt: TGTGCCAGCAGTTCGACAGGGGTCACTGAAGCTTTCTTT
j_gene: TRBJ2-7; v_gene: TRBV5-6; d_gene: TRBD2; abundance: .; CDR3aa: CASSFSSGGAYEQYF; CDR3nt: TGTGCCAGCAGCTTTTCTAGCGGGGGGGCTTACGAGCAGTACTTC
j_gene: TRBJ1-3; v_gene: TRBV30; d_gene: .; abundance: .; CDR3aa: CAWSVPGGAGNTIYF; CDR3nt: TGTGCCTGGAGTGTACCGGGGGGAGCTGGAAACACCATATATTTT
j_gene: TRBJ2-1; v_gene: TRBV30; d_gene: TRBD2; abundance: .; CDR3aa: CAWSVGLAGTFYNEQFF; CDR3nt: TGTGCCTGGAGTGTGGGACTAGCGGGGACCTTCTACAATGAGCAGTTCTTC
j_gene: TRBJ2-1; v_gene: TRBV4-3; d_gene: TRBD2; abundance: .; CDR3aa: CASSRPTSGGYNEQFF; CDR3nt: TGCGCCAGCAGCCGACCGACTAGCGGGGGTTACAATGAGCAGTTCTTC
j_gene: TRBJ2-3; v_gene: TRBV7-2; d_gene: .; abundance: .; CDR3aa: CASSLLGRGTDTQYF; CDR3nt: TGTGCCAGCAGCTTACTGGGCAGGGGAACAGATACGCAGTATTTT
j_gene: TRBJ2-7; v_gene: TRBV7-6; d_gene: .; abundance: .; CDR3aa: CASSVSTGLPPYEQYF; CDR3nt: TGTGCCAGCAGCGTCAGCACAGGTCTCCCGCCCTACGAGCAGTACTTC
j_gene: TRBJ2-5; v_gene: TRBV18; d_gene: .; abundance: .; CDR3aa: CASSPPILHRQETQYF; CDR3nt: TGTGCCAGCTCACCACCGATCCTTCACAGACAAGAGACCCAGTACTTC
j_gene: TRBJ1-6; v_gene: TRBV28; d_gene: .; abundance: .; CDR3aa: CASSLLGGRSPLHF; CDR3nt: TGTGCCAGCAGTTTGCTGGGGGGGCGGTCACCCCTCCACTTT
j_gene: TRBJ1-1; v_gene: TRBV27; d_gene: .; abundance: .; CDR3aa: CASIPLGEANTEAFF; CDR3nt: TGTGCCAGCATCCCCTTGGGGGAGGCGAACACTGAAGCTTTCTTT
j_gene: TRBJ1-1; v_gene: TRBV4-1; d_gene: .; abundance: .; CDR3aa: CASSQDNRMRIPRENTEAFF; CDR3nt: TGCGCCAGCAGCCAAGACAATCGAATGCGTATTCCCCGGGAGAACACTGAAGCTTTCTTT
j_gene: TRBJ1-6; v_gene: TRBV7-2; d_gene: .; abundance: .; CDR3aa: CASSQTGSGYSPLHF; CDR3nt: TGTGCCAGCAGCCAAACAGGGTCAGGTTATTCACCCCTCCACTTT
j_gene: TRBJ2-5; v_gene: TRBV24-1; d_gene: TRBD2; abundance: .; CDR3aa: CATSDSVGLAGEETQYF; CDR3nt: TGTGCCACCAGTGATTCCGTGGGGCTAGCGGGGGAAGAGACCCAGTACTTC
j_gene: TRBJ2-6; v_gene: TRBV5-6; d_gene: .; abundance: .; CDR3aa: CASSLERGSGANVLTF; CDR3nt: TGTGCCAGCAGCTTGGAGAGGGGGTCCGGGGCCAACGTCCTGACTTTC
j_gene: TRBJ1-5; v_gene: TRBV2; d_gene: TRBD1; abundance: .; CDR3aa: CASSPDRDNQPQHF; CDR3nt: TGTGCCAGCAGTCCGGACAGGGACAATCAGCCCCAGCATTTT